A single sample gave rise to the 2 T cell receptor beta chains below, sequenced in a study of spatial heterogeneity in lung cancer. Study outcomes and limitations: Tumor mutation counts were tracked by expanded intratumoral alpha and beta TCR counts.

The antigens of these receptors remain unknown. Indicated time point: sample taken at primary tumor resection. MiXCR, applied by TCRdb to the 5' RACE reads, yields one record per CDR3 protein. Of some 5,000 distinct CDR3 sequences in the sample, just under 30% were seen once. Material: lung tumor tissue, obtained at surgery. The receptors were sampled from a female donor with early-stage non-small cell lung cancer.

This clonotype was seen repeatedly, ten times or more. This chain uses TRBV5-4 with TRBJ2-5; D might be TRBD1 (6 bases). Trimming left V 7 bases short and J 2 bases short, with 15 bases between. In germline, CDR1 is SGHNT, CDR2 YYREEE (reference sequence). This CDR3 spans 14 amino acids. In DNA form, the CDR3 reads TGTGCCAGCGGAGTTCTGGACAGTCAAGAGACCCAGTACTTC. Protein product: CASGVLDSQETQYF.

This clonotype was recorded at least ten times. The chain has TRBV20-1 and TRBJ2-1, with 11 bases fitting TRBD2. CDR3 size: 15 residues. Germline assignment: CDR1 DFQATT and CDR2 SNEGSKA (reference sequence). Losses at the gene ends were 5 bases for V and 7 bases for J; bases not matched to a gene: 10. DNA for the CDR3: TGCAGTGCTCCACTCTTTAGCGGGGGGGGGAATGAGCAGTTCTTC. Its protein is CSAPLFSGGGNEQFF.